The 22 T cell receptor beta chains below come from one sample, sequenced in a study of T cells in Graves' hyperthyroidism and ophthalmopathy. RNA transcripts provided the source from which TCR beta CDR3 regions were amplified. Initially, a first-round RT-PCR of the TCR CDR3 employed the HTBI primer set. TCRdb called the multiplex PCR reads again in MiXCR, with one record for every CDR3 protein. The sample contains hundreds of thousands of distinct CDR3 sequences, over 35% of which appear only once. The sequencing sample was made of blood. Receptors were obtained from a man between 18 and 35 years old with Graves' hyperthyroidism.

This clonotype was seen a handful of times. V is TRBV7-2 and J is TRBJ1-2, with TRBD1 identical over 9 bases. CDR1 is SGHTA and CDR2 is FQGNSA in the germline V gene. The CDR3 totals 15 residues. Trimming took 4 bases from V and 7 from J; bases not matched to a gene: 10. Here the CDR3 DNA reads TGTGCCAGCAGCTCTAGGGGGACAGGGACTGGTGGCTACACCTTC. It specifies CASSSRGTGTGGYTF.

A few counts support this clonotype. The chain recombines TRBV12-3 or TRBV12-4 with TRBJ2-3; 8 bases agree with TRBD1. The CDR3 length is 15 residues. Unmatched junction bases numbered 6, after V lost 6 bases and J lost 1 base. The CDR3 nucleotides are TGTGCCAGCAGCCCTGGACAGGGCCGCACAGATACGCAGTATTTT. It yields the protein CASSPGQGRTDTQYF.

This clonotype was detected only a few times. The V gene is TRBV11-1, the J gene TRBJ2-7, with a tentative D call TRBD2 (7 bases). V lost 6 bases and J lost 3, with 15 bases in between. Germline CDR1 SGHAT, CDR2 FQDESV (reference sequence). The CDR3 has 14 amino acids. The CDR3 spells CASSPSGGLYEQYF. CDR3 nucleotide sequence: TGTGCCAGCAGTCCTTCGGGGGGCCTCTACGAGCAGTACTTC.

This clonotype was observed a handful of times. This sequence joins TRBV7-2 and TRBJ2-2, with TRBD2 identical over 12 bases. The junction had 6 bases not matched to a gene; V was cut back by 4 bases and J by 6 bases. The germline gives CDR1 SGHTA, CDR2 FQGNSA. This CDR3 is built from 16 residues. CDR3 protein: CASSSRLAGDAGELFF. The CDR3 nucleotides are TGTGCCAGCAGCTCTAGACTAGCGGGAGACGCCGGGGAGCTGTTTTTT.

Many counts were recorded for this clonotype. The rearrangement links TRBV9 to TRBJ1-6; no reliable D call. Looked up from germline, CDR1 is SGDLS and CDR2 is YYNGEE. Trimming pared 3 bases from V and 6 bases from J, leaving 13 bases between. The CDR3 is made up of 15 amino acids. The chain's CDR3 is CASSDRDPPNSPLHF. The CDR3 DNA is TGTGCCAGCAGCGACCGGGATCCACCTAATTCACCCCTCCACTTT.

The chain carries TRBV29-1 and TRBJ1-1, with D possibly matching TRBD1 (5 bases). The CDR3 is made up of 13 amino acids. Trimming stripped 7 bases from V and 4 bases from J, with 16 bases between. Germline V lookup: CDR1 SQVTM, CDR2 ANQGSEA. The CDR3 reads CSAEGLAGTEAFF. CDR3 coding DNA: TGCAGCGCTGAGGGGCTAGCGGGCACTGAAGCTTTCTTT.

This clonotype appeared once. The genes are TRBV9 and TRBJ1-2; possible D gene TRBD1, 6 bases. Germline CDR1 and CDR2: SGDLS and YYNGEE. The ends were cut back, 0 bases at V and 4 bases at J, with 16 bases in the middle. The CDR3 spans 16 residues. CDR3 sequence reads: CASSVEGGGMGYGYTF. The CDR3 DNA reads TGTGCCAGCAGCGTAGAGGGGGGGGGTATGGGCTATGGCTACACCTTC.

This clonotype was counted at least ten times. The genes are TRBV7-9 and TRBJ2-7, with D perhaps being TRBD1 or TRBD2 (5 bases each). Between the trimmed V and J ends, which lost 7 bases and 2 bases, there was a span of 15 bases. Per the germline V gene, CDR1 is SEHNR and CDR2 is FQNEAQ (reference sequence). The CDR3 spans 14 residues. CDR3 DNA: TGTGCCAGCATGGGTACGGGACCAACCTACGAGCAGTACTTC. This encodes CASMGTGPTYEQYF.

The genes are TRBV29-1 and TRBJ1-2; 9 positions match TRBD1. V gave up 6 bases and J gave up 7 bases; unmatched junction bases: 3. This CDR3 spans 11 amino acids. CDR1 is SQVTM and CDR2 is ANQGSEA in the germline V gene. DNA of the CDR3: TGCAGCGTCGGGACAGGGCCTGGCTACACCTTC. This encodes CSVGTGPGYTF.

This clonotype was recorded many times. CDR3 loop: CASSGAGRVNRQYF. The CDR3 DNA follows: TGTGCCAGCAGTGGGGCAGGACGGGTGAATAGGCAGTACTTC. This chain joins TRBV2 and TRBJ2-7; D gene unclear. CDR1 is SNHLY and CDR2 is FYNNEI in the germline V gene. Trimming took off 4 bases at V and 9 bases at J, with 19 bases between the two ends. The CDR3 is 14 residues long.

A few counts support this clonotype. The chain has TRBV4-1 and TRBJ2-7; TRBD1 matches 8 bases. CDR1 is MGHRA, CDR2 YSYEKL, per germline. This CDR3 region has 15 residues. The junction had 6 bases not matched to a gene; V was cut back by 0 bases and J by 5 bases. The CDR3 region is CASSQDGQGSDEQYF. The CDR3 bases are TGCGCCAGCAGCCAAGATGGACAGGGTAGCGACGAGCAGTACTTC.

Written as DNA, the CDR3 is TGTGCCAGCAGCCGCGCCGGGGGTAGCAGGGAGACCCAGTACTTC. The encoded protein is CASSRAGGSRETQYF. V and J are TRBV14 and TRBJ2-5; possibly TRBD2 for D (6 bases). Trimming pared 4 bases from V and 5 bases from J, leaving 17 bases between. The CDR3 is 15 amino acids. From germline, CDR1 is SGHDN and CDR2 FVKESK.

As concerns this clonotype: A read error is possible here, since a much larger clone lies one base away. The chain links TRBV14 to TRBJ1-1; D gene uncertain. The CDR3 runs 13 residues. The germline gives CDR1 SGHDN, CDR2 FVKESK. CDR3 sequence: CAGSADQNTEAFF. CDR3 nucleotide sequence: TGTGCCGGCAGTGCGGACCAGAACACTGAAGCTTTCTTT.

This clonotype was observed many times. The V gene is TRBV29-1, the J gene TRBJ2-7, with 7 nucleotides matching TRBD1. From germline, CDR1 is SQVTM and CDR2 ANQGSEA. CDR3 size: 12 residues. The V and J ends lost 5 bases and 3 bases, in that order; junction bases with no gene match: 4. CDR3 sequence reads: CSVRGQGYEQYF. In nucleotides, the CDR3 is TGCAGCGTTAGGGGGCAGGGCTACGAGCAGTACTTC.

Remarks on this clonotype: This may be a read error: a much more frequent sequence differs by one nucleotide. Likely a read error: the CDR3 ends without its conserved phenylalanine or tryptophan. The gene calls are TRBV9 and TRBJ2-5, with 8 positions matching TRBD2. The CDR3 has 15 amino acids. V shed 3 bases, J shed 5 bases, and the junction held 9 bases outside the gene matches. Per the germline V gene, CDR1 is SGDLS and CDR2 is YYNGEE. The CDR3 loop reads CASSDRTGGWETQYL. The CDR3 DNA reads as TGTGCCAGCAGCGACCGGACGGGAGGGTGGGAGACCCAGTACCTC.

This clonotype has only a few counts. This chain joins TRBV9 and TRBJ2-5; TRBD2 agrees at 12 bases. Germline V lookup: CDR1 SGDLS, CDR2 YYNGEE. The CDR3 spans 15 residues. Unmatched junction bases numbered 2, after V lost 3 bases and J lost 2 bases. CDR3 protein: CASSDLAGGQETQYF. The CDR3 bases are TGTGCCAGCAGCGATCTAGCGGGGGGGCAAGAGACCCAGTACTTC.

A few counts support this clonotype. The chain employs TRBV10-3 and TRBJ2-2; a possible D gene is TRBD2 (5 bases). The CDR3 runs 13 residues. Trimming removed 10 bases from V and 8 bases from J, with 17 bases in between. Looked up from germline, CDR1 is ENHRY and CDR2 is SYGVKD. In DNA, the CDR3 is TGTGCCAGCAGGCGGGTATCGGGTGGGGAGCTGTTTTTT. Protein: CASRRVSGGELFF.

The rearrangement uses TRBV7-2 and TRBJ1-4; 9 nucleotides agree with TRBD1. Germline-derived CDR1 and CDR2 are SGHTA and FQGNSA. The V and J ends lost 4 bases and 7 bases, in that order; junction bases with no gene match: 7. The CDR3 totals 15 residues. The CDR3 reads CASSSRDREGEKLFF. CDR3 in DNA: TGTGCCAGCAGCTCCCGGGACAGGGAGGGTGAAAAACTGTTTTTT.

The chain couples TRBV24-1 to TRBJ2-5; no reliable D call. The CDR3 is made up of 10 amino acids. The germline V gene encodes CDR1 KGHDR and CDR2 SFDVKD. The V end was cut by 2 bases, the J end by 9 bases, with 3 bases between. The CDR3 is CATSDWPQYF. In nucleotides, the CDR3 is TGTGCCACCAGTGATTGGCCCCAGTACTTC.

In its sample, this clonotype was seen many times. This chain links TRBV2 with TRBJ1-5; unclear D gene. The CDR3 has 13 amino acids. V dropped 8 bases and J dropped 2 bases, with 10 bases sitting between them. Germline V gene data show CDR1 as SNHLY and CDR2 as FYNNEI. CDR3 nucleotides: TGTGCCAGCGCTACAGTTGGCAATCAGCCCCAGCATTTT. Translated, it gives CASATVGNQPQHF.

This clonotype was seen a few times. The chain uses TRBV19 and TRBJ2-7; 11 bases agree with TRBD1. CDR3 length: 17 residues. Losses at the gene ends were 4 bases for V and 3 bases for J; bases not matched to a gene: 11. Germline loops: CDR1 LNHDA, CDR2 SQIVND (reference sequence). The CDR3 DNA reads TGTGCCAGTAGTACCATCGGACAGGGGGCGTTCAACTACGAGCAGTACTTC. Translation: CASSTIGQGAFNYEQYF.

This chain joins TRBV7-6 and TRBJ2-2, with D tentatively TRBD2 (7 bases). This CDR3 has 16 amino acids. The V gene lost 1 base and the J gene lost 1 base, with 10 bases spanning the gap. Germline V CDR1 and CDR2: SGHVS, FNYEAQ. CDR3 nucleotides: TGTGCCAGCAGCTTAGAGGGGGGGAGGAACACCGGGGAGCTGTTTTTT. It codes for CASSLEGGRNTGELFF. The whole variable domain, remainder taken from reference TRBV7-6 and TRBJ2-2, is GAGVSQSPRYKVTKRGQDVALRCDPISGHVSLYWYRQALGQGPEFLTYFNYEAQQDKSGLPNDRFSAERPEGSISTLTIQRTEQRDSAMYRCASSLEGGRNTGELFFGEGSRLTVL.